The subject of this entry is one T cell receptor (beta chain). Original processing methods: How many nucleated cells were present was estimated from reference gene primer amplification. The method was immunoSEQ multiplex PCR; TCRdb's version includes in-frame clones alone and lacks a portion of them. V and J calls and clone size are those listed in that table; D and trimming were worked out from the DNA. The profile shows hundreds of thousands of clones, more than 65% of them singletons. Germline values: CDR1 LGHDT, CDR2 YNNKEL (reference sequence). CDR3 size: 14 residues. Trimming removed 0 bases from V and 6 bases from J, with 11 bases in between. These data come from a study of blood T cell repertoires in COVID-19. Looking at the study overall: The United States, Italy and Spain were the sources of the acute and convalescent COVID-19 samples. PBMCs, B-cell-depleted T cells, or T cells were the source of the cDNA or gDNA that made up the material.

This chain connects TRBV3-1 (or the pseudogene TRBV3-2) to TRBJ1-1; D is unclear. The sequencing input was peripheral blood. The TCR sequence derives from a woman of 80 years or more with acute or convalescent COVID-19. The CDR3 DNA follows: TGTGCCAGCAGCCAAGATGCGGTTAACGCTGAAGCTTTCTTT. Its translation: CASSQDAVNAEAFF.